The 9 T cell receptor beta chains reported below all come from one sample, sequenced in a study of CD8+ T cells in alopecia areata. As to treatment: oral pan-JAK inhibitor, 5-10 mg twice daily. cDNA prepared by RNA extraction and subsequent reverse transcription served as the template for sequencing. Using immunoSEQ multiplex PCR, the repertoire was profiled, and TCRdb retains in-frame clones only, with some absent. Of around 180,000 clones listed, approximately 61% are singletons. The sequences come from CD4+ T cells sorted from blood, collected at week 24, from a patient treated with tofacitinib. The receptors were sampled from a human donor with alopecia areata.

The gene calls are TRBV9 and TRBJ1-3, with D possibly being TRBD1 (5 bases). Germline CDR1 is SGDLS and CDR2 is YYNGEE. V dropped 3 bases and J dropped 0 bases, with 16 bases sitting between them. The CDR3 length is 17 residues. CDR3 sequence (DNA): TGTGCCAGCAGCGACCCACGGGGCCGCAGCTCTGGAAACACCATATATTTT. It is translated as CASSDPRGRSSGNTIYF.

J is TRBJ1-2 and V is TRBV30; no reliable D call. Germline CDR1 is GTSNPN and CDR2 is SVGIG (reference sequence). Trimming pared 2 bases from V and 9 bases from J, leaving 13 bases between. CDR3 length: 12 amino acids. The CDR3 here is CAWSPPALSYTF. CDR3 nucleotide sequence: TGTGCCTGGAGTCCCCCGGCCCTGAGCTACACCTTC.

The chain joins TRBV25-1 to TRBJ1-1, with a weak D call TRBD1 (5 bases). CDR3 size: 15 residues. Per germline, CDR1 MGHDK and CDR2 SYGVNS. Trimming left V 2 bases short and J 0 bases short, with 10 bases between. The CDR3 nucleotides are TGTGCCAGCAGTGAAGTGGGACGGATGAACACTGAAGCTTTCTTT. Amino acid sequence: CASSEVGRMNTEAFF.

The chain combines TRBV15 with TRBJ1-2; maybe TRBD1 (5 bases). The CDR3 contains 12 residues. CDR1 is LNHNV and CDR2 is YYDKDF in the germline V gene (reference sequence). Deletions cut 8 bases from V and 4 bases from J, with 11 bases between. The CDR3 sequence is CATGAGTYGYTF. CDR3 nucleotide sequence: TGTGCCACCGGGGCAGGAACCTATGGCTACACCTTC.

The DNA of the CDR3 is TGCAGCGTTGAGGCTCCGGGACAGGGGTGGCATGAGCAGTTCTTC. Amino acids: CSVEAPGQGWHEQFF. The gene calls are TRBV29-1 and TRBJ2-1, with 10 bases matching TRBD1. In germline, CDR1 is SQVTM, CDR2 ANQGSEA. CDR3 size: 15 residues. The ends lost 3 bases at V and 8 bases at J; junction bases unmatched: 10.

This chain joins TRBV5-1 and TRBJ2-2; 8 bases align to TRBD1. CDR1 and CDR2 (germline): SGHRS, YFSETQ. J lost 11 bases, V lost 3 bases, and 12 bases had no gene match. The CDR3 extends over 15 amino acids. This CDR3 is CASSSGQGLSVELFF. The DNA of the CDR3 is TGCGCCAGCAGCTCAGGACAGGGCTTAAGTGTAGAGCTGTTTTTT.

The V and J genes are TRBV29-1 and TRBJ1-2; TRBD1 matches at 7 bases. The V gene end was trimmed by 6 bases and the J gene end by 8 bases; junction bases not matched to a gene: 9. Germline CDR1 and CDR2: SQVTM and ANQGSEA. The CDR3 length is 12 residues. The CDR3 is CSVMRQGFGYTF. CDR3 coding DNA: TGCAGCGTGATGAGACAGGGCTTCGGCTACACCTTC.

DNA for the CDR3: TGCAGCGTTGAGGGGACAGGGGAATCCTACAATGAGCAGTTCTTC. Translating gives CSVEGTGESYNEQFF. V and J are TRBV29-1 and TRBJ2-1, with 10 bases that match TRBD1. After removal of 3 bases from V and 1 base from J, the junction contained 3 bases not matched to a gene. The CDR3 runs 15 residues. Per germline, CDR1 SQVTM and CDR2 ANQGSEA.

This clone was picked up a small number of times. The V and J genes are TRBV4-3 and TRBJ2-3, with 9 bases identical to TRBD2. CDR3 length: 17 amino acids. From germline, CDR1 is LGHNA and CDR2 YSLEER. V lost 0 bases to trimming and J lost 4 bases; unmatched junction nucleotides: 8. For the CDR3, the DNA is TGCGCCAGCAGCCAAGAACCTGGCGGGGGGGCATCAGATACGCAGTATTTT. Protein sequence: CASSQEPGGGASDTQYF.